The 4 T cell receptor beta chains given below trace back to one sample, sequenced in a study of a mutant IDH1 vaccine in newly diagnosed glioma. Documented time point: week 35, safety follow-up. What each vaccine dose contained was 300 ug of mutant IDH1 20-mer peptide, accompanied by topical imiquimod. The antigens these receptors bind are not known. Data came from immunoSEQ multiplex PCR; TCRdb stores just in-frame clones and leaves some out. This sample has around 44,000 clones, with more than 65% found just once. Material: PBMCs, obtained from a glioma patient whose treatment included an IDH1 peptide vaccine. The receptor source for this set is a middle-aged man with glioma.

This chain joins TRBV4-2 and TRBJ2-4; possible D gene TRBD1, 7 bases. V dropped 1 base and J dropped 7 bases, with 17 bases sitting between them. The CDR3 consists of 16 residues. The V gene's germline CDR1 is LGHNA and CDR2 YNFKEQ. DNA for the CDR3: TGTGCCAGCAGCCAAGGGGAGGTTACAGGGGTTAACATTCAGTACTTC. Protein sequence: CASSQGEVTGVNIQYF.

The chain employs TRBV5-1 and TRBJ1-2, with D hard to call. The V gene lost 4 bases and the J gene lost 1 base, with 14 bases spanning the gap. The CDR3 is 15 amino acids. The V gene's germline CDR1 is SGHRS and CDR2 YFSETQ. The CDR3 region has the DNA TGCGCCAGCAGCACTACAGTTGGCTATAACTATGGCTACACCTTC. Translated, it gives CASSTTVGYNYGYTF.

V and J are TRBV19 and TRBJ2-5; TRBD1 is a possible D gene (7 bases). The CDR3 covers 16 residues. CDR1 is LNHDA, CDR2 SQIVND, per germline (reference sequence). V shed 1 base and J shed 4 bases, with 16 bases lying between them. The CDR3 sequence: CASSIGPGGRGETQYF. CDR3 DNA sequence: TGTGCCAGTAGTATAGGCCCAGGGGGGCGGGGAGAGACCCAGTACTTC.

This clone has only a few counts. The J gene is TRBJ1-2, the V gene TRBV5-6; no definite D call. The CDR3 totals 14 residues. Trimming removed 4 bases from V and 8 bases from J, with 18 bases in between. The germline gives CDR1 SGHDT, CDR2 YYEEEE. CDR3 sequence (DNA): TGTGCCAGCAGCCCCCCCCGTGTGGCGCAAGGCTACACCTTC. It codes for CASSPPRVAQGYTF.